What follows are 13 T cell receptor beta chains derived from one specimen sequenced in a study of cytomegalovirus exposure and HLA in healthy donors. Vbeta (60) and Jbeta (13) primers were used in the PCR. Repertoires were generated with immunoSEQ multiplex PCR, while TCRdb's copy carries only in-frame clones and drops some. This table has 150,000 to 200,000 clones, less than 90% appearing once. Sequencing used PBMCs. These receptors were taken from a woman aged 18-29 years in good health and CMV-seronegative.

This clone was observed a single time. The sample carries other DNA sequences with the same CDR3. The chain couples TRBV18 to TRBJ2-7; no firm D call. Germline values: CDR1 KGHSH, CDR2 LQKENI. The CDR3 covers 13 residues. V was cut by 3 bases and J by 0 bases, with 6 bases left in between. The CDR3 sequence: CASSPPSSYEQYF. The CDR3 DNA reads TGTGCCAGCTCACCCCCGAGCTCCTACGAGCAGTACTTC.

J is TRBJ2-3 and V is TRBV7-9; 12 bases line up with TRBD2. Trimming at V came to 1 base and at J to 4 bases, leaving 6 bases not matched to a gene. CDR3 size: 17 residues. Looked up from germline, CDR1 is SEHNR and CDR2 is FQNEAQ (reference sequence). The CDR3 protein is CASSLGASGGASDTQYF. The CDR3 DNA is TGTGCCAGCAGCTTAGGGGCTAGCGGGGGGGCCTCAGATACGCAGTATTTT.

The V and J genes are TRBV27 and TRBJ1-2; TRBD1 matches at 10 bases. This CDR3 contains 15 residues. Germline lookup yields CDR1 MNHEY and CDR2 SMNVEV (reference sequence). Trimming at V came to 5 bases and at J to 8 bases, leaving 11 bases not matched to a gene. CDR3 nucleotide sequence: TGTGCCAGCAGTCCCTACGACAGGGGGCATAGAGGCTACACCTTC. It codes for CASSPYDRGHRGYTF.

The chain recombines TRBV29-1 with TRBJ2-1; 9 nucleotides line up with TRBD1. There are 14 residues in the CDR3. Germline V gene sequence: CDR1 SQVTM, CDR2 ANQGSEA. V trimming: 7 bases; J trimming: 5 bases; junction bases outside the gene matches: 9. Here the CDR3 DNA reads TGCAGCGCATTAGGGGGACAGGGAGACAATGAGCAGTTCTTC. It is translated as CSALGGQGDNEQFF.

V usage is TRBV5-5 and J usage is TRBJ1-1; possible D gene TRBD1, 6 bases. Trimming took 1 base from V and 3 from J, leaving 10 bases between them. CDR1 and CDR2 from the germline V gene are SGHKS and YYEKEE (reference sequence). The CDR3 spans 14 residues. The CDR3 protein is CASSLYDRYTEAFF. CDR3 sequence (DNA): TGTGCCAGCAGCTTGTATGACAGGTACACTGAAGCTTTCTTT.

V usage is TRBV11-2 and J usage is TRBJ2-1, with D perhaps matching TRBD2 (6 bases). From germline, CDR1 is SGHAT and CDR2 FQNNGV. This CDR3 spans 13 amino acids. The ends were cut back, 5 bases at V and 7 bases at J, with 12 bases in the middle. In DNA form, the CDR3 reads TGTGCCAGCAGCATAGGGACTCCAAATGAGCAGTTCTTC. It translates to CASSIGTPNEQFF.

The chain combines TRBV6-5 with TRBJ1-6; TRBD1 matches at 7 bases. CDR3 length: 15 residues. Germline lookup yields CDR1 MNHEY and CDR2 SVGAGI. The V segment lost 6 bases and the J segment 9 bases; nucleotides outside the gene matches: 11. CDR3 sequence reads: CASSRDRVGISPLHF. CDR3 DNA sequence: TGTGCCAGCAGCCGAGACAGGGTCGGTATTTCACCCCTCCACTTT.

V usage is TRBV7-9 and J usage is TRBJ2-1; 7 bases fit TRBD2. V was pared by 2 bases and J by 3 bases, with 4 bases of the junction left unmatched. CDR1 is SEHNR, CDR2 FQNEAQ, per germline (reference sequence). This CDR3 contains 15 residues. CDR3: CASSLTAGIYNEQFF. DNA of the CDR3: TGTGCCAGCAGCTTAACAGCGGGGATCTACAATGAGCAGTTCTTC.

The chain couples TRBV6-5 to TRBJ1-4; D uncertain. V was shortened by 2 bases and J by 3 bases, with 7 bases between the two germline ends. Germline V gene sequence: CDR1 MNHEY, CDR2 SVGAGI. The CDR3 contains 14 residues. CDR3 bases: TGTGCCAGCAGTTACGGGCGGGCTAATGAAAAACTGTTTTTT. This translates into CASSYGRANEKLFF.

This chain uses TRBV15 with TRBJ1-2; D possibly corresponds to TRBD1 (6 bases). CDR1 is LNHNV and CDR2 is YYDKDF in the germline V gene (reference sequence). The V and J ends lost 0 bases and 6 bases respectively, with 14 bases between them. CDR3 length: 15 amino acids. This chain's CDR3 is CATSRDYLGDNGYTF. The CDR3 DNA reads TGTGCCACCAGCAGAGATTATTTAGGGGACAATGGCTACACCTTC. Filled out from reference TRBV15 and TRBJ1-2, the complete variable domain reads DAMVIQNPRYQVTQFGKPVTLSCSQTLNHNVMYWYQQKSSQAPKLLFHYYDKDFNNEADTPDNFQSRRPNTSFCFLDIRSPGLGDTAMYLCATSRDYLGDNGYTFGSGTRLTVV.

A single count supports this clone. The junction shows a germline mismatch at one end, possibly a read error. This sequence joins TRBV10-3 and TRBJ2-3; tentatively, D is TRBD1 (5 bases). This CDR3 is 12 amino acids long. The germline gives CDR1 ENHRY, CDR2 SYGVKD. CDR3 residues: CAIGEFTGTQYF. CDR3 coding DNA: TGTGCCATCGGCGAATTCACAGGTACGCAGTATTTT.

V usage is TRBV28 and J usage is TRBJ2-3; D perhaps matches TRBD2 (6 bases). This CDR3 contains 13 residues. Trimming pared 6 bases from V and 1 base from J, leaving 8 bases between. From germline, CDR1 is MDHEN and CDR2 SYDVKM. The CDR3 DNA reads TGTGCCAGCAGGGTAGCGGGCACAGATACGCAGTATTTT. It yields the protein CASRVAGTDTQYF. Based on the CDR3 plus reference TRBV28 and TRBJ2-3, the full variable domain is DVKVTQSSRYLVKRTGEKVFLECVQDMDHENMFWYRQDPGLGLRLIYFSYDVKMKEKGDIPEGYSVSREKKERFSLILESASTNQTSMYLCASRVAGTDTQYFGPGTRLTVL.

This clone was seen more than once but under ten times. The genes are TRBV10-2 and TRBJ1-4, with D perhaps TRBD1 (6 bases). This CDR3 comprises 15 residues. Germline CDR1 WSHSY, CDR2 SAAADI. Trimming stripped 6 bases from V and 5 bases from J, with 16 bases between. DNA of the CDR3: TGCGCCAGCAGACGCTCCGGGACACCGAATGAAAAACTGTTTTTT. This codes for CASRRSGTPNEKLFF.